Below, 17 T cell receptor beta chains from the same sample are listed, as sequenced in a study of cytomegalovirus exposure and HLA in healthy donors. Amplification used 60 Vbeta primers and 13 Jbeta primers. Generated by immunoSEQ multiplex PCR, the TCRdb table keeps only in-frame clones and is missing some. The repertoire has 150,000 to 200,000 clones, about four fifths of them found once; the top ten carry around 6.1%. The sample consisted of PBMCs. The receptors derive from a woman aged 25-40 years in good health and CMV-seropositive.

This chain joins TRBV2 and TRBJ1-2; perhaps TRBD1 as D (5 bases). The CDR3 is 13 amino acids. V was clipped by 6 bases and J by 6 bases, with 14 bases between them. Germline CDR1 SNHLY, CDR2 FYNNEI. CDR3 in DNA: TGTGCCAGCAGCCTCGACAGCGTAGATGGCTACACCTTC. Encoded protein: CASSLDSVDGYTF.

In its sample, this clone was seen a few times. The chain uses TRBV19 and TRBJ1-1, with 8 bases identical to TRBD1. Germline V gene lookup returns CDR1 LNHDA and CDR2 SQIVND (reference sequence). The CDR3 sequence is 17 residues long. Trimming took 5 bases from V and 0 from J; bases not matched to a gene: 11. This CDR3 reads CASSSRTGRSVNTEAFF. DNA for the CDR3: TGTGCCAGTAGTTCCCGGACAGGGAGGTCAGTGAACACTGAAGCTTTCTTT.

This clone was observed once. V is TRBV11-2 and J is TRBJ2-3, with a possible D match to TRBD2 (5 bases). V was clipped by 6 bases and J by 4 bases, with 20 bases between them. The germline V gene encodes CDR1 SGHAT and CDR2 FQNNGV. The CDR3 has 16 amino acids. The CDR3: CASSSMFGLGADTQYF. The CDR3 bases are TGTGCCAGCAGTTCCATGTTCGGTCTCGGGGCAGATACGCAGTATTTT.

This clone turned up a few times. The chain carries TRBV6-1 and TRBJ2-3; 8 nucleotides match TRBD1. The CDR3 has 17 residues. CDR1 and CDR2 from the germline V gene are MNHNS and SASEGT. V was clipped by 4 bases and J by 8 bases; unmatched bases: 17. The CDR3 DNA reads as TGTGCCAGCAGTGTCAGGGCTGCGACAGGGGCCCCCGGTACGCAGTATTTT. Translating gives CASSVRAATGAPGTQYF.

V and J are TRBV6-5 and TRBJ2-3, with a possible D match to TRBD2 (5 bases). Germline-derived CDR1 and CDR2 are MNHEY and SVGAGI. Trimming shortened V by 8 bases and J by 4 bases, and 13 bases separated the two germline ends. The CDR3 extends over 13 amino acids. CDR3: CASSSLGADTQYF. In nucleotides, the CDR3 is TGTGCCAGCTCGTCCTTGGGAGCAGATACGCAGTATTTT.

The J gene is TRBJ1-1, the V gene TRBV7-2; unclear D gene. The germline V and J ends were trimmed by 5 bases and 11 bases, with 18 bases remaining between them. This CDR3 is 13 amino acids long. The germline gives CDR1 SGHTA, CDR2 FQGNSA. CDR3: CASSPDGSWRAFF. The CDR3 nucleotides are TGTGCCAGCAGCCCAGACGGCTCATGGCGGGCTTTCTTT.

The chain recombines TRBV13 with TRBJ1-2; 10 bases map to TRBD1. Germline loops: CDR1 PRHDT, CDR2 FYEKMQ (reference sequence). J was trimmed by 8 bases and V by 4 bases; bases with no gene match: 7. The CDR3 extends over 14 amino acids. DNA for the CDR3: TGTGCCAGCAGCTCCCCGGGACAGGGGATGGGCTACACCTTC. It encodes CASSSPGQGMGYTF.

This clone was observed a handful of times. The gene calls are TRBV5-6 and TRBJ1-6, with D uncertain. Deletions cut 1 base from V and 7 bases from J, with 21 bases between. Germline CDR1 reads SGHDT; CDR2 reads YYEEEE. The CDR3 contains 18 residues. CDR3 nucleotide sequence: TGTGCCAGCAGCTTGACTCCCCTACCAAATCGCCCCAATTCACCCCTCCACTTT. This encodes CASSLTPLPNRPNSPLHF.

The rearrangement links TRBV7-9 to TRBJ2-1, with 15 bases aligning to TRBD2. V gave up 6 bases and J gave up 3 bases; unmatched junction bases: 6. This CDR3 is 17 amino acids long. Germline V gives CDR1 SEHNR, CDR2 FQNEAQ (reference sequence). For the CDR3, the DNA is TGTGCCAGCAGAGGACTAGCGGGAGGGCCTGACTACAATGAGCAGTTCTTC. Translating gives CASRGLAGGPDYNEQFF.

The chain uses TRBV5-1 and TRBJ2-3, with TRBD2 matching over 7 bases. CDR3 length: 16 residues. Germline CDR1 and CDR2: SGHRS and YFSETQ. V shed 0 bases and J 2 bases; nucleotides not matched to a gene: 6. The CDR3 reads CASSLGLALPTDTQYF. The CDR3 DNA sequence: TGCGCCAGCAGCTTGGGACTAGCCCTACCCACAGATACGCAGTATTTT.

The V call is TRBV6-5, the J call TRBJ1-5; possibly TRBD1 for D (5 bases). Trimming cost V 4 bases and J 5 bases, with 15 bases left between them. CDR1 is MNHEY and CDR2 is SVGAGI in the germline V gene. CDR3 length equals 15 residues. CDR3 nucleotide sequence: TGTGCCAGCAGTTCCGGGACTCCCGGGGATCAGCCCCAGCATTTT. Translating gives CASSSGTPGDQPQHF.

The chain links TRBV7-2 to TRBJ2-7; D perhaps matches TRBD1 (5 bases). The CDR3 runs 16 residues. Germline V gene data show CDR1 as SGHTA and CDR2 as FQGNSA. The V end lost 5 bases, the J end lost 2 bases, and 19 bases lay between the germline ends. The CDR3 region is CASSHQTKDSPYEQYF. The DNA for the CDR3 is TGTGCCAGCAGCCACCAAACTAAAGACAGTCCCTACGAGCAGTACTTC.

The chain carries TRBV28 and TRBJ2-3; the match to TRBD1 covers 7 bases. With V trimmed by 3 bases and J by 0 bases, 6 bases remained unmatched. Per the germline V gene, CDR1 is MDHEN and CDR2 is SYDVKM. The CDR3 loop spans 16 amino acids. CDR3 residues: CASSFQSGGSTDTQYF. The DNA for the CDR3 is TGTGCCAGCAGTTTCCAGTCAGGGGGTAGCACAGATACGCAGTATTTT.

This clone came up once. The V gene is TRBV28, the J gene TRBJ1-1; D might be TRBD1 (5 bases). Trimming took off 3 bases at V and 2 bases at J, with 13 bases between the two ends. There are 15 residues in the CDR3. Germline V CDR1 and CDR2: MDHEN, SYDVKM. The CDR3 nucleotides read TGTGCCAGCAGTTTGCTGCCAGGGTCTAACACTGAAGCTTTCTTT. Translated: CASSLLPGSNTEAFF.

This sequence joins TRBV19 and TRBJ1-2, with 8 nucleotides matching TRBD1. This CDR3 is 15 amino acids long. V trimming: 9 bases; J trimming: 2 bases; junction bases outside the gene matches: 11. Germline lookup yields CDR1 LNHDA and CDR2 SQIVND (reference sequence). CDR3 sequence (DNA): TGTGCCAGCACCGGGACAGGCACGCTAAACTATGGCTACACCTTC. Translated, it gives CASTGTGTLNYGYTF.

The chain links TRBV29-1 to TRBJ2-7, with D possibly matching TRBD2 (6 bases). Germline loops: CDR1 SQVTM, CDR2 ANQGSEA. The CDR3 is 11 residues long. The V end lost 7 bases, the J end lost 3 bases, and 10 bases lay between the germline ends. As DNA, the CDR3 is TGCAGCGGGACTATTGACTACGAGCAGTACTTC. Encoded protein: CSGTIDYEQYF.

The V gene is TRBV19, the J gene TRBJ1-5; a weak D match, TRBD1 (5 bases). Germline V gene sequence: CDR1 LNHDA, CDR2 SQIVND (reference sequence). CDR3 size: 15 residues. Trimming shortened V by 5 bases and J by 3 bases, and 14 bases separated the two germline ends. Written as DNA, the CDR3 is TGTGCCAGTAGTGCAGGGTCAAATTTCAATCAGCCCCAGCATTTT. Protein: CASSAGSNFNQPQHF.